Reported below is one T cell receptor (beta chain). What it binds is not known. Time point denoted: pre-treatment sample, taken before nivolumab and TIL therapy. Patients were adults with stage 4 NSCLC. The data belong to a study of TIL therapy for anti-PD-1-resistant metastatic lung cancer. Background on the study: Tumors were harvested before any PD-1/PD-L1 blockade. Findings of the study overall: TIL clonotype persistence in blood showed no apparent association with response.

Sequencing used immunoSEQ v3. The data were produced by immunoSEQ multiplex PCR, yet TCRdb's version contains in-frame clones alone and is incomplete. Among 54,000 or so clones, roughly 84% were seen once, and the ten largest hold 2.6%. The receptor was derived from a person between 30 and 80 years old with non-small cell lung cancer. Sequences were derived from blood, sampled at baseline.

This chain's CDR3 is CASSIVNTYLAGYTF. CDR3 sequence (DNA): TGTGCCAGTAGTATAGTTAACACGTACCTGGCTGGCTACACCTTC. The chain joins TRBV19 to TRBJ1-2; D remains unclear. This CDR3 has 15 residues. V lost 1 base to trimming and J lost 7 bases, with 16 bases between them. Germline CDR1 and CDR2: LNHDA and SQIVND (reference sequence).